The 20 T cell receptor beta chains in this list originate from one sample, sequenced in a study of OX40 agonist ivuxolimab in advanced cancers. Only in-frame clones appear in the TCRdb table, and some are missing; sequencing was by immunoSEQ multiplex PCR. The sample lists roughly 100,000 clones, 84% occurring once. The specimen was CD4+ or CD8+ T cells sorted from blood, collected in a trial of the OX40 agonist ivuxolimab. These receptors came from an adult with an advanced solid tumor such as melanoma, head and neck, liver or kidney cancer.

V usage is TRBV4-1 and J usage is TRBJ2-1; 10 nucleotides match TRBD1. Trimming took 0 bases from V and 2 from J; bases not matched to a gene: 7. The germline gives CDR1 MGHRA, CDR2 YSYEKL. The CDR3 has 18 residues. CDR3 loop: CASSQDPTGTGAYNEQFF. CDR3 sequence (DNA): TGCGCCAGCAGCCAAGATCCCACCGGGACAGGGGCCTACAATGAGCAGTTCTTC.

The sample holds a few counts of this clone. V is TRBV19 and J is TRBJ1-5, with D unclear. V dropped 3 bases and J dropped 6 bases, with 12 bases sitting between them. The CDR3 totals 14 residues. Germline V gene sequence: CDR1 LNHDA, CDR2 SQIVND (reference sequence). This CDR3 reads CASSIPLGIQPQHF. The CDR3 DNA sequence: TGTGCCAGTAGTATCCCGTTGGGAATTCAGCCCCAGCATTTT.

The chain has TRBV2 and TRBJ1-1, with a possible D match to TRBD1 (6 bases). Germline CDR1 is SNHLY and CDR2 is FYNNEI. Trimming cost V 8 bases and J 12 bases, with 16 bases left between them. This CDR3 is 11 amino acids long. The CDR3 loop reads CASSRTVRTFF. For the CDR3, the DNA is TGTGCCAGCTCCCGGACAGTGCGAACTTTCTTT.

The rearrangement joins TRBV9 to TRBJ2-3; D is perhaps TRBD1 (6 bases). CDR3 size: 13 residues. Looked up from germline, CDR1 is SGDLS and CDR2 is YYNGEE. The germline V and J ends were trimmed by 7 bases and 1 base, with 10 bases remaining between them. DNA of the CDR3: TGTGCCAGCGGGACATTTGGCACAGATACGCAGTATTTT. This gives the protein CASGTFGTDTQYF. The full variable domain, in which reference TRBV9 and TRBJ2-3 provide the parts outside the CDR3, is DSGVTQTPKHLITATGQRVTLRCSPRSGDLSVYWYQQSLDQGLQFLIQYYNGEERAKGNILERFSAQQFPDLHSELNLSSLELGDSALYFCASGTFGTDTQYFGPGTRLTVL.

The CDR3 nucleotides read TGTGCCAGCAGTTCCAGGACAGGGCCCTACAATGAGCAGTTCTTC. The encoded protein is CASSSRTGPYNEQFF. J is TRBJ2-1 and V is TRBV6-5, with 8 bases matching TRBD1. Germline V gene data show CDR1 as MNHEY and CDR2 as SVGAGI. V was pared by 4 bases and J by 2 bases, with 4 bases of the junction left unmatched. This CDR3 has 15 amino acids.

This chain uses TRBV19 with TRBJ2-3; TRBD2 agrees at 12 bases. V lost 0 bases, J lost 5 bases, and 9 bases stayed unmatched. The germline CDR1 and CDR2 sequences are LNHDA and SQIVND (reference sequence). The CDR3 has 18 residues. The DNA of the CDR3 is TGTGCCAGTAGTATAGACCCCCCGACTAGCGGGAGTGGAGATACGCAGTATTTT. Its protein is CASSIDPPTSGSGDTQYF.

The chain joins TRBV10-3 to TRBJ2-5; 10 nucleotides line up with TRBD2. Germline trimming cut 6 bases from V and 5 bases from J; bases unmatched to any gene: 9. The CDR3 sequence is 15 residues long. CDR1 is ENHRY and CDR2 is SYGVKD in the germline V gene. The CDR3 sequence: CAISTLAGAAETQYF. For the CDR3, the DNA is TGTGCCATCAGCACGCTAGCGGGAGCAGCGGAGACCCAGTACTTC.

This chain uses TRBV7-2 with TRBJ1-2; 7 bases are a match to TRBD1. This CDR3 contains 14 residues. CDR1 is SGHTA and CDR2 is FQGNSA in the germline V gene. V lost 5 bases to trimming and J lost 3 bases; unmatched junction nucleotides: 6. CDR3 coding DNA: TGTGCCAGCAGCCCGGGACAGTTATACTATGGCTACACCTTC. Protein: CASSPGQLYYGYTF. The full variable domain, its missing parts supplied by reference TRBV7-2 and TRBJ1-2, is GAGVSQSPSNKVTEKGKDVELRCDPISGHTALYWYRQSLGQGLEFLIYFQGNSAPDKSGLPSDRFSAERTGGSVSTLTIQRTQQEDSAVYLCASSPGQLYYGYTFGSGTRLTVV.

The rearrangement links TRBV7-2 to TRBJ2-2; TRBD1 matches at 9 bases. V lost 4 bases and J lost 7; bases outside the gene matches: 4. Per germline, CDR1 SGHTA and CDR2 FQGNSA. This CDR3 is 14 amino acids long. CDR3 region: CASSSGQGIGELFF. CDR3 DNA: TGTGCCAGCAGCTCCGGACAGGGGATCGGGGAGCTGTTTTTT.

The chain links TRBV29-1 to TRBJ2-2; D unclear. Between the trimmed V and J ends, which lost 4 bases and 3 bases, there was a span of 15 bases. The length of the CDR3 is 15 residues. Germline V gene data show CDR1 as SQVTM and CDR2 as ANQGSEA. CDR3 protein: CSVVSQQKDTGELFF. The CDR3 bases are TGCAGCGTTGTATCGCAGCAGAAGGACACCGGGGAGCTGTTTTTT.

The rearrangement uses TRBV6-1 and TRBJ1-5; D is possibly TRBD1 (6 bases). The CDR3 is 13 residues long. Germline lookup yields CDR1 MNHNS and CDR2 SASEGT. V shed 6 bases and J shed 2 bases, with 8 bases lying between them. The CDR3 DNA sequence: TGTGCCAGCAGGCGACAGGGCAATCAGCCCCAGCATTTT. Encoded protein: CASRRQGNQPQHF.

This clone appeared a single time. This rearrangement joins TRBV27 to TRBJ1-2; weak D call: TRBD1 (5 bases). This CDR3 contains 14 residues. Trimming removed 2 bases at V and 5 bases at J, with 12 bases between. The V gene's germline CDR1 is MNHEY and CDR2 SMNVEV (reference sequence). This CDR3 is CASSLNGARYGYTF. CDR3 sequence (DNA): TGTGCCAGCAGTTTAAATGGGGCGCGGTATGGCTACACCTTC.

This clone came up a few times. This CDR3 reads CASRADRLSGTIYF. The CDR3 DNA reads TGTGCCAGCAGGGCGGACAGGCTGTCCGGGACCATATATTTT. V usage is TRBV2 and J usage is TRBJ1-3; 7 nucleotides match TRBD1. Germline-derived CDR1 and CDR2 are SNHLY and FYNNEI. With 6 bases clipped from V and 10 bases from J, the junction kept 12 bases outside the gene matches. The CDR3 consists of 14 residues.

This clone was seen a single time. The chain is built from TRBV5-1 and TRBJ2-1; D is perhaps TRBD1 (6 bases). CDR1 SGHRS and CDR2 YFSETQ come from the germline V gene. The CDR3 is 16 residues long. Trimming left V 2 bases short and J 7 bases short, with 19 bases between. As DNA, the CDR3 is TGCGCCAGCAGCTTCCGAACAGGGTGGCCCCCGAATGAGCAGTTCTTC. Translation gives CASSFRTGWPPNEQFF.

This sequence joins TRBV7-2 and TRBJ1-1; D remains ambiguous. CDR1 is SGHTA, CDR2 FQGNSA, per germline. This CDR3 is 15 amino acids long. With 0 bases removed from V and 1 base from J, the gap between germline ends came to 9 bases. In DNA, the CDR3 is TGTGCCAGCAGCTTAGCGGCGTGGAGGAACACTGAAGCTTTCTTT. Translation: CASSLAAWRNTEAFF.

The rearrangement links TRBV23-1 to TRBJ1-1, with D unclear. TRBV23-1 is noted as an ORF with a role that remains uncertain. The V and J ends lost 5 bases and 3 bases respectively, with 16 bases between them. There are 15 residues in the CDR3. CDR3 nucleotides: TGCGCCAGCAGTACTAGGCCTAGGGTGGACACTGAAGCTTTCTTT. It is translated as CASSTRPRVDTEAFF.

V gene TRBV19 combines with J gene TRBJ1-2; 9 bases agree with TRBD1. Germline V gives CDR1 LNHDA, CDR2 SQIVND (reference sequence). The ends lost 3 bases at V and 4 bases at J; junction bases unmatched: 9. The CDR3 length is 16 residues. CDR3 bases: TGTGCCAGTAGTATCGCTTCACAGGGGGCGATCTATGGCTACACCTTC. It specifies CASSIASQGAIYGYTF.

This chain links TRBV7-9 with TRBJ2-5; the D gene is possibly TRBD2 (5 bases). Near its end, the DNA agrees better with TRBJ2-7, so the J call may be wrong. The CDR3 covers 13 residues. Per germline, CDR1 SEHNR and CDR2 FQNEAQ (reference sequence). The CDR3 protein is CASSLSGTYEQYF. Written as DNA, the CDR3 is TGTGCCAGCAGCTTATCGGGAACCTACGAGCAGTACTTC.

This clone has just one count. This chain links TRBV7-9 with TRBJ2-5; 14 bases align to TRBD2. Germline V lookup: CDR1 SEHNR, CDR2 FQNEAQ (reference sequence). J lost 10 bases, V lost 4 bases, and 8 bases had no gene match. The CDR3 runs 15 residues. The DNA of the CDR3 is TGTGCCAGCAGCTCCCCGGGACTAGCGGGGGTAATCCAGTACTTC. Translation gives CASSSPGLAGVIQYF.

For the CDR3, the DNA is TGTGCCAGTACCTCCGACAGGGAGCCTTTCAACTATGGCTACACCTTC. Its translation: CASTSDREPFNYGYTF. The V call is TRBV19, the J call TRBJ1-2, with 7 bases fitting TRBD1. From germline, CDR1 is LNHDA and CDR2 SQIVND (reference sequence). This CDR3 region has 16 residues. Trimming at V came to 7 bases and at J to 2 bases, leaving 13 bases not matched to a gene.